Shown below are 7 T cell receptor beta chains from a single sample sequenced in a study of T-cell reconstitution after alpha-beta-depleted transplantation in children. TCRbeta library preparation incorporated unique molecular identifiers. MiXCR was run by TCRdb on the PCR reads, yielding one entry per CDR3 protein. The sample records roughly 300,000 distinct CDR3 sequences, 11% being singletons. The material sequenced was peripheral blood, taken 180 days after TCRalphabeta/CD19-depleted stem cell transplant. These receptors were taken from a male patient between 2 and 15 years old who had a stem cell transplant for chronic granulomatous disease, so the T cells may come from the graft donor.

This clonotype has just a few counts. Since a much larger clone is just one base distant, this may be a read error. The rearrangement uses TRBV5-6 and TRBJ2-1; tentatively, D is TRBD1 or TRBD2 (6 bases each). There are 13 residues in the CDR3. Germline loops: CDR1 SGHDT, CDR2 YYEEEE. The CDR3 loop is CTSSLPGAYEQFF. In nucleotides, the CDR3 is TGTACCAGCAGCTTGCCGGGGGCATATGAGCAGTTCTTC.

At least ten counts were recorded for this clonotype. The chain couples TRBV11-2 to TRBJ2-1, with TRBD2 identical over 9 bases. V shed 4 bases, J shed 2 bases, and the junction held 3 bases outside the gene matches. Germline values: CDR1 SGHAT, CDR2 FQNNGV. The CDR3 runs to 15 residues. CDR3 protein: CASSSSGGPYNEQFF. CDR3 DNA sequence: TGTGCCAGCAGCTCAAGCGGGGGGCCCTACAATGAGCAGTTCTTC.

The chain is built from TRBV7-9 and TRBJ2-2, with 8 bases matching TRBD1. Germline V gives CDR1 SEHNR, CDR2 FQNEAQ (reference sequence). Trimming removed 0 bases from V and 4 bases from J; junction bases left unmatched: 7. This CDR3 is built from 17 residues. The DNA for the CDR3 is TGTGCCAGCAGCTTAGCCCCTGGACAGGGCGTCACCGGGGAGCTGTTTTTT. As protein: CASSLAPGQGVTGELFF.

There are many counts of this clonotype. This rearrangement joins TRBV29-1 to TRBJ2-1; D may correspond to TRBD1 or TRBD2 (5 bases each). The CDR3 is 13 amino acids. Germline lookup yields CDR1 SQVTM and CDR2 ANQGSEA. Trimming shortened V by 4 bases and J by 6 bases, and 13 bases separated the two germline ends. The chain's CDR3 is CSVGDRSLNEQFF. As DNA, the CDR3 is TGCAGCGTTGGGGACCGAAGCCTCAATGAGCAGTTCTTC.

At least ten counts were recorded for this clonotype. The rearrangement joins TRBV20-1 to TRBJ2-2; possibly TRBD1 for D (6 bases). This CDR3 is 14 amino acids long. In germline, CDR1 is DFQATT, CDR2 SNEGSKA (reference sequence). The V end lost 2 bases, the J end lost 5 bases, and 12 bases lay between the germline ends. The CDR3 sequence is CSARRAGDTGELFF. CDR3 nucleotide sequence: TGCAGTGCTAGAAGGGCAGGGGATACCGGGGAGCTGTTTTTT.

The sample holds many counts of this clonotype. The V gene is TRBV27, the J gene TRBJ1-1; D might be TRBD1 (5 bases). There are 14 residues in the CDR3. Germline V gives CDR1 MNHEY, CDR2 SMNVEV (reference sequence). V shed 5 bases and J shed 1 base, with 11 bases lying between them. CDR3: CASSPLQGNTEAFF. The CDR3 DNA reads TGTGCCAGCAGTCCACTCCAGGGGAACACTGAAGCTTTCTTT.

This clonotype was counted ten times or more. V gene TRBV4-3 combines with J gene TRBJ2-5, with 7 bases matching TRBD1. Germline V CDR1 and CDR2: LGHNA, YSLEER. The CDR3 runs to 13 residues. Trimming at V came to 4 bases and at J to 5 bases, leaving 4 bases not matched to a gene. CDR3 amino acids: CASSRDREETQYF. DNA of the CDR3: TGCGCCAGCAGCCGAGACAGGGAGGAGACCCAGTACTTC.